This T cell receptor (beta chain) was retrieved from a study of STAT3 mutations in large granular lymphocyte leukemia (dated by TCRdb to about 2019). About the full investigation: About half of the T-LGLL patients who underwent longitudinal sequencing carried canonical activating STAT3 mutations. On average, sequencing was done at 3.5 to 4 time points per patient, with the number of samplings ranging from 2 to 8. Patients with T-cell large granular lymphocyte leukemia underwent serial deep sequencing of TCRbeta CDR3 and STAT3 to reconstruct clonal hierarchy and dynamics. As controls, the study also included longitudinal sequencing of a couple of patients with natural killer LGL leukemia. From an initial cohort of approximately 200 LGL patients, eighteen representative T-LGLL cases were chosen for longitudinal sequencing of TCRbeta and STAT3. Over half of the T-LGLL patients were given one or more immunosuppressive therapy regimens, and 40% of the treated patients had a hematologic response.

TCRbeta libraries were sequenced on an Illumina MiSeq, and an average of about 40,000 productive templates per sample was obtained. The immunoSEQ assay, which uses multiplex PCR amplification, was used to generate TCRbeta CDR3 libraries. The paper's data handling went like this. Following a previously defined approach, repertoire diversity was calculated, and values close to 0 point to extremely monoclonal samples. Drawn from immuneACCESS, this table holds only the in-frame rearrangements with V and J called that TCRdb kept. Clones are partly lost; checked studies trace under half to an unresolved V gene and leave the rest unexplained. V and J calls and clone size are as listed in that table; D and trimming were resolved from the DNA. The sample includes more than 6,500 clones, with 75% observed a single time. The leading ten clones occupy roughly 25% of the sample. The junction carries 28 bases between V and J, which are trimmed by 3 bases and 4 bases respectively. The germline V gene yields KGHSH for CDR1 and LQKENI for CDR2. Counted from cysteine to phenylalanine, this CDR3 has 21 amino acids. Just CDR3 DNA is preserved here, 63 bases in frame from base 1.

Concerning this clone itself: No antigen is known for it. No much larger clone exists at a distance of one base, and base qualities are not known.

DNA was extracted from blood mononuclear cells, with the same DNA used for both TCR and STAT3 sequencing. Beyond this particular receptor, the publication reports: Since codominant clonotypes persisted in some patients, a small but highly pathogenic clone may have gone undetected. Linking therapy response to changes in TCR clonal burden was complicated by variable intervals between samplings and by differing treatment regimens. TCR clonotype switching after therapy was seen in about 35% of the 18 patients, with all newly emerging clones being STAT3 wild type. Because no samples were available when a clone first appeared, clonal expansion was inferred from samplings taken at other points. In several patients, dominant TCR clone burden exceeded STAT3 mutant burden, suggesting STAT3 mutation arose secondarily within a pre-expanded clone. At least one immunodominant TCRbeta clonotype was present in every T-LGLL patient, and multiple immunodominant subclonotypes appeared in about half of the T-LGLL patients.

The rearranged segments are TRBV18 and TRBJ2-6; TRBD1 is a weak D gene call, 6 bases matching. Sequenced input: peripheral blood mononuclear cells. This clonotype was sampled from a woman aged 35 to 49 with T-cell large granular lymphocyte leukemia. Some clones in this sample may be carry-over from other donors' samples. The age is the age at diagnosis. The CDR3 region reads CASSPAAAWDTVYGGANVLTF. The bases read TGTGCCAGCTCACCTGCAGCAGCCTGGGACACCGTGTATGGCGGGGCCAACGTCCTGACTTTC. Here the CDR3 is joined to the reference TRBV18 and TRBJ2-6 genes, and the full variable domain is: NAGVMQNPRHLVRRRGQEARLRCSPMKGHSHVYWYRQLPEEGLKFMVYLQKENIIDESGMPKERFSAEFPKEGPSILRIQQVVRGDSAAYFCASSPAAAWDTVYGGANVLTFGAGSRLTVL.